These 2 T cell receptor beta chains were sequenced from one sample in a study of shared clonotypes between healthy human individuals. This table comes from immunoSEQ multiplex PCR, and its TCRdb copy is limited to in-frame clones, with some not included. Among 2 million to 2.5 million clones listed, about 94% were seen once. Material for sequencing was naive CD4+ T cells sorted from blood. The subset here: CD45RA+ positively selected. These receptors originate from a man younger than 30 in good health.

CDR3 region: CASSLGQSNSPLHF. CDR3 nucleotide sequence: TGTGCCAGCAGCTTAGGACAGTCGAATTCACCCCTCCACTTT. The chain employs TRBV11-2 and TRBJ1-6, with D possibly being TRBD1 (5 bases). Germline CDR1 SGHAT, CDR2 FQNNGV. This CDR3 spans 14 amino acids. Between the trimmed V and J ends, which lost 1 base and 7 bases, there was a span of 8 bases.

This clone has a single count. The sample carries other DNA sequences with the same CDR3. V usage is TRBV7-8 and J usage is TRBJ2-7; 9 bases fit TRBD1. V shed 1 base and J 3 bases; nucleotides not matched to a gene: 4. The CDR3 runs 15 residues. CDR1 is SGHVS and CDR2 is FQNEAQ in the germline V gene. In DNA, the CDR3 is TGTGCCAGCAGCTTAGAAGGACAGGGGAGCTACGAGCAGTACTTC. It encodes CASSLEGQGSYEQYF.